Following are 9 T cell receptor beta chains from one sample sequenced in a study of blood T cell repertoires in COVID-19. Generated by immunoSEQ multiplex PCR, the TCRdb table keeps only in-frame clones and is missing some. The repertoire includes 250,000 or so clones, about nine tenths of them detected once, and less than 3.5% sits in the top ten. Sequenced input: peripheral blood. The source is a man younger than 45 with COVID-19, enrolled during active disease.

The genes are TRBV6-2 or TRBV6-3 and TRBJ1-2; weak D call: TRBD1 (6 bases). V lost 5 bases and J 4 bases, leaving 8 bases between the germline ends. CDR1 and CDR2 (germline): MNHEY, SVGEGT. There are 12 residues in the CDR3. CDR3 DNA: TGTGCCAGCAGTCTGGACAGCTATGGCTACACCTTC. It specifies CASSLDSYGYTF.

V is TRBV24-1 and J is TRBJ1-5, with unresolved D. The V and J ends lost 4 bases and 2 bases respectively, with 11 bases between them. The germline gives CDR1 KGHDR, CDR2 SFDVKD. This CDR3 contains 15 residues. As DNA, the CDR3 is TGTGCCACCAGTGAGGGGAGTACGGGCAATCAGCCCCAGCATTTT. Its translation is CATSEGSTGNQPQHF.

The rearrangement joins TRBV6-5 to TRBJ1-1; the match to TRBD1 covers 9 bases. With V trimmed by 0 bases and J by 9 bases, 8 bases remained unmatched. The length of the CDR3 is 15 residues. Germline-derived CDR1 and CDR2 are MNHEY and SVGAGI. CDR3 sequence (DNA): TGTGCCAGCAGTTACTCGACGACAGGGGGGAAGAAAGCTTTCTTT. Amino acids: CASSYSTTGGKKAFF.

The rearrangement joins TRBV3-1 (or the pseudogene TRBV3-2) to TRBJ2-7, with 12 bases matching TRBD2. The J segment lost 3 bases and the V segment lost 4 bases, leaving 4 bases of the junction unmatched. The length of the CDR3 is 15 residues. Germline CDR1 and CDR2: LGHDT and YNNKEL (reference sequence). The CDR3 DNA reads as TGTGCCAGCAGCCTTGGACTAGCGGGGAACTACGAGCAGTACTTC. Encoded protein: CASSLGLAGNYEQYF.

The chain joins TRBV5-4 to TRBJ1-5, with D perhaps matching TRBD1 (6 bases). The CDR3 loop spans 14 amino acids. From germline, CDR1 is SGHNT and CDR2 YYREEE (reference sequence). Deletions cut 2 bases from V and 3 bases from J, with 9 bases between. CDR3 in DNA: TGTGCCAGCAGCTTTGGGGGCCTCAATCAGCCCCAGCATTTT. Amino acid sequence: CASSFGGLNQPQHF. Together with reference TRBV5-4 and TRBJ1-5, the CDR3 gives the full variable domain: ETGVTQSPTHLIKTRGQQVTLRCSSQSGHNTVSWYQQALGQGPQFIFQYYREEENGRGNFPPRFSGLQFPNYSSELNVNALELDDSALYLCASSFGGLNQPQHFGDGTRLSIL.

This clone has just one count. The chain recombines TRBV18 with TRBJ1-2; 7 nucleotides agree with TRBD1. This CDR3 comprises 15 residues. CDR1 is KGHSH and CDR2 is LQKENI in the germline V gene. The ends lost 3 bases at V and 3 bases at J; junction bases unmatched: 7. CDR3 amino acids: CASSPSRDSHYGYTF. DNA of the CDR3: TGTGCCAGCTCACCGAGTAGGGACAGCCACTATGGCTACACCTTC.

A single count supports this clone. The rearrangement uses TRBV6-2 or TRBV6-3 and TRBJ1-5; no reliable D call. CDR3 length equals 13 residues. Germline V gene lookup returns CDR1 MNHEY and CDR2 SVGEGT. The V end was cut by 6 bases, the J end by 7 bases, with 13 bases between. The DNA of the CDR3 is TGTGCCAGCAGCGCCATAAGCGGACAGCCCCAGCATTTT. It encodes CASSAISGQPQHF.

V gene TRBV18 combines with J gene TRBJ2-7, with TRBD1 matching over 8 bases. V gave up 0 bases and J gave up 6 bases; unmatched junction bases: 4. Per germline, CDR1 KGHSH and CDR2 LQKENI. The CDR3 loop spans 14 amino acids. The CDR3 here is CASSPPWTGREQYF. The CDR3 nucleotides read TGTGCCAGCTCACCACCTTGGACAGGGCGCGAGCAGTACTTC.

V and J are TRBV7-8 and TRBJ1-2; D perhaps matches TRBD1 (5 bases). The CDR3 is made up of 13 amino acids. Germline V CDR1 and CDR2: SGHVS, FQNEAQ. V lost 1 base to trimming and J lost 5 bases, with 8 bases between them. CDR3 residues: CASSLGQMYGYTF. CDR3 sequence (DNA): TGTGCCAGCAGCTTAGGACAGATGTATGGCTACACCTTC.